This TCR beta chain was observed in a study of T cells in Graves' hyperthyroidism and ophthalmopathy. Study-wide points: Blood also showed most of the thyroid clonotypes that were expanded above 0.001. Ophthalmopathy, as predicted by the model, came a median roughly 6.3 months after the prediction.

Looked up from germline, CDR1 is MDHEN and CDR2 is SYDVKM. The CDR3 contains 14 residues. Trimming pared 2 bases from V and 1 base from J, leaving 8 bases between. This clonotype was found many times. The antigen remains undetermined. This blood was taken when hyperthyroidism was first diagnosed, before any ophthalmopathy symptoms existed. The investigators amplified TCR beta CDR3 regions from RNA transcripts. The TCR CDR3 first-round RT-PCR relied on the HTBI primer set. Using its own MiXCR run on the multiplex PCR reads, TCRdb lists one record per CDR3 protein. The sample has under 300,000 distinct CDR3 sequences, 12% to 15% seen once.

The sequence was obtained from a woman between 45 and 65 years old with Graves' hyperthyroidism that later progressed to Graves' ophthalmopathy. Material: blood. The chain has TRBV28 and TRBJ1-1, with D uncertain. The CDR3 nucleotides are TGTGCCAGCAGTTTAAGGAGGCCGAACACTGAAGCTTTCTTT. This codes for CASSLRRPNTEAFF.